In its sample, the clone carrying this T cell receptor (beta chain) was seen many times. Its target is unknown. This CDR3 has 11 amino acids. The V and J ends lost 5 bases and 3 bases respectively, with 4 bases between them. 5'-RACE, quantitative and with molecular barcodes, yielded the TCR beta libraries. Each CDR3 protein gets one entry after TCRdb re-called the 5' RACE reads with MiXCR. Of some 350,000 distinct CDR3 sequences listed, roughly 14% are singletons. The data are from a study of CD8 T cells in ankylosing spondylitis. General study points: The authors found the disease-linked clones to be CD8+ and relatively rare in peripheral blood. A TCR beta motif of eight highly homologous variants appeared characteristic of ankylosing spondylitis blood.

The receptor comes from a male donor with ankylosing spondylitis or in good health (not recorded which). The chain combines TRBV12-3 or TRBV12-4 with TRBJ1-2; D unclear. Source material: blood, either unsorted or a sorted T cell fraction (not recorded which). The CDR3, as DNA: TGTGCCAGCAGTCCTTACTATGGCTACACCTTC. This gives the protein CASSPYYGYTF.